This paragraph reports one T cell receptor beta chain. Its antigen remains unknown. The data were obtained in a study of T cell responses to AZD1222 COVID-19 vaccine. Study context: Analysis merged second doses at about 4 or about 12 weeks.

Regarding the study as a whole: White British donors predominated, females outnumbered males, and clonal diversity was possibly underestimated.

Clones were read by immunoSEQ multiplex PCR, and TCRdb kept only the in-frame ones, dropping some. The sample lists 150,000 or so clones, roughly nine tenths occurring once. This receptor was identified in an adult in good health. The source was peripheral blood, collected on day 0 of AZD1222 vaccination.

As DNA, the CDR3 is TGTGCCAGCAGACAGGGAAGGGAGCCCCAGCATTTT. Translated: CASRQGREPQHF. The chain couples TRBV6-5 to TRBJ1-5, with D tentatively TRBD1 (6 bases). V was trimmed by 6 bases and J by 8 bases, leaving 11 bases between them. The CDR3 extends over 12 amino acids. Germline-derived CDR1 and CDR2 are MNHEY and SVGAGI.